This T cell receptor (beta chain) was found in a study of T cell changes during pregnancy in multiple sclerosis. Data came from immunoSEQ multiplex PCR; TCRdb stores just in-frame clones and leaves some out. The sample has over 50,000 clones, about 90% seen once. Germline assignment: CDR1 SGHNT and CDR2 YENEEA. The length of the CDR3 is 13 residues. V lost 5 bases and J 2 bases, leaving 10 bases between the germline ends. The TCR originated in a female donor with multiple sclerosis, enrolled in a pregnancy study. The chain couples TRBV11-3 to TRBJ2-7; perhaps TRBD1 as D (6 bases). Material: CD4+ T cells from peripheral blood mononuclear cells, obtained after pregnancy. The CDR3 nucleotides are TGTGCCAGCAGCATTCGACAGGCCTACGAGCAGTACTTC. Protein product: CASSIRQAYEQYF.